This T cell receptor beta chain was recovered during a study of cytomegalovirus exposure and HLA in healthy donors. Primers included in the PCR were 60 Vbeta and 13 Jbeta primers. Produced via immunoSEQ multiplex PCR; TCRdb's table is partial and in-frame only. The sample gives under 130,000 clones, about four fifths of which show up once; 1.3% is in the top ten. This CDR3 is 15 amino acids long. J lost 8 bases, V lost 5 bases, and 12 bases had no gene match. From germline, CDR1 is MNHEY and CDR2 SMNVEV (reference sequence). Study outcomes and limitations: Per a later analysis, HLA-associated TCR beta chains showed more clonal expansion than other, equally common TCR beta chains.

About this clone itself: Its antigen is not known.

Sequenced sample: PBMCs. The rearrangement links TRBV27 to TRBJ1-2; the match to TRBD1 covers 9 bases. This clonotype originated in a man younger than 45 in good health and CMV-seronegative. For the CDR3, the DNA is TGTGCCAGCAGTGCCCGGGACAGGGTGTTACTCGGCTACACCTTC. Residues: CASSARDRVLLGYTF.